The entry below gives a single T cell receptor (beta chain) sequence along with its context. What it recognizes is unknown. This record comes from a study of a mutant IDH1 vaccine in newly diagnosed glioma. About the study: Most patients had radiochemotherapy with temozolomide before enrollment; others had one alone. Study-wide results and limits: Among top peripheral T cell clonotypes, changes seemed unrelated to pseudoprogression. In about 93% of patients, immune responses induced by the vaccine occurred.

Germline CDR1 PRHDT, CDR2 FYEKMQ (reference sequence). The V and J ends lost 5 bases and 5 bases, in that order; junction bases with no gene match: 4. The CDR3 has 14 amino acids. Clones were read by immunoSEQ multiplex PCR, and TCRdb kept only the in-frame ones, dropping some. The sample records approximately 70,000 clones, 60% to 85% being singletons. Time point here: baseline, week 1 (first vaccination visit). The treatment was: pre-vaccination baseline after standard-of-care therapy. The receptor comes from a man aged 50 or older with glioma. This rearrangement joins TRBV13 to TRBJ1-2; TRBD1 agrees at 11 bases. The sequencing here drew on PBMCs, taken from a glioma patient treated with radiotherapy, temozolomide or both. The CDR3 loop is CASSPGQGAYGYTF. CDR3 coding DNA: TGTGCCAGCAGCCCTGGACAGGGGGCGTATGGCTACACCTTC.